The rows below give T cell receptor beta chains drawn from one sample of a study of chemoradiotherapy in HPV16-positive cancers. The table came from immunoSEQ multiplex PCR; TCRdb's copy has only in-frame clones and leaves some out. Counted here are 29,000 or so clones, over 85% occurring once; the ten biggest clones make up around 17%. This specimen was blood, taken from a patient who underwent chemoradiotherapy. The receptors were sampled from a human donor with HPV-associated anogenital cancer. The CDR3 runs from the conserved cysteine through the conserved F or W. D genes are given only for firm matches. A row's size may be missing; if present it is once, few, many or a size class.

clone_size	v_call	d_call	j_call	cdr3_nt	cdr3_aa
-	TRBV6-1	-	TRBJ2-6	TGTGCCAGCAAGGGGTCTGGGGCCAACGTCCTGACTTTC	CASKGSGANVLTF
-	TRBV5-1	TRBD2	TRBJ2-2	TGCGCCAGCAGCGTGACTAGCGGGAACACCGGGGAGCTGTTTTTT	CASSVTSGNTGELFF
once	TRBV5-1	-	TRBJ2-1	TGCGCCAGCAGCACCTCGACAGGGAGGAATGAGCAGTTCTTC	CASSTSTGRNEQFF
-	TRBV5-6	-	TRBJ1-1	TGTGCCAGCAGCCCATTGACACTGGCGGACACTGAAGCTTTCTTT	CASSPLTLADTEAFF
-	TRBV27	-	TRBJ2-1	TGTGCCAGCAGTACCAATTTCGGGAGAGGCAATGAGCAGTTCTTC	CASSTNFGRGNEQFF
once	TRBV21-1	-	TRBJ1-1	TGTGCCAGCTACGGGGGGAGAGGAGCTTTCTTT	CASYGGRGAFF
-	TRBV19	-	TRBJ2-7	TGTGCCAGTAGCCGGACAGCCTCCTACGAGCAGTACTTC	CASSRTASYEQYF
-	TRBV29-1	TRBD2	TRBJ2-7	TGCAGCGTTGAAGGCCTAGCGGGGGGACCTCGTTACGAGCAGTACTTC	CSVEGLAGGPRYEQYF
-	TRBV9	TRBD2	TRBJ2-7	TGTGCCAGCAGCGTATCAGCGGGAGCCTACGAGCAGTACTTC	CASSVSAGAYEQYF
-	TRBV18	-	TRBJ1-2	TGTGCCAGCTCACCAGGGACAACCGTCTATGGCTACACCTTC	CASSPGTTVYGYTF
-	TRBV28	TRBD1	TRBJ2-7	TGTGCCAGCAGGACCTTGGGACAGGGAGTCGAGCAGTACTTC	CASRTLGQGVEQYF
few	TRBV10-3	-	TRBJ1-1	TGTGCCATCAGTGAGATGGGGAACACTGAAGCTTTCTTT	CAISEMGNTEAFF
few	TRBV7-2	-	TRBJ2-1	TGTGCCAGCAGCTTAAGAAGGAAGGATGAGCAGTTCTTC	CASSLRRKDEQFF
-	TRBV5-1	TRBD1	TRBJ1-2	TGCGCCAGCAGCTCGGGACAGGGGAATGGCTACACCTTC	CASSSGQGNGYTF
-	TRBV27	-	TRBJ2-7	TGTGCCACGGGGAATGACAGCGACGAGCAGTACTTC	CATGNDSDEQYF
-	TRBV27	-	TRBJ1-1	TGTGCCAGCAGTTTATGGGGTGGTGAAGCTTTCTTT	CASSLWGGEAFF
-	TRBV19	-	TRBJ1-1	TGTGCCAGTAGTTTCAGACCCAGGGGAGACACTGAAGCTTTCTTT	CASSFRPRGDTEAFF
-	TRBV6-1	-	TRBJ2-7	TGTGCCAGCACACCGGCAGGATTAGGAGGGTACGAGCAGTACTTC	CASTPAGLGGYEQYF
-	TRBV7-2	-	TRBJ2-1	TGTGCCAGCAGCTTAGCTGAGGGGCCGGTCTCCTACAATGAGCAGTTCTTC	CASSLAEGPVSYNEQFF
-	TRBV2	-	TRBJ2-2	TGTGCCAGCAGTTGGGCCGGGGAGCTGTTTTTT	CASSWAGELFF
-	TRBV4-2	TRBD2	TRBJ2-2	TGTGCCAGCAGCCTGGAGGCGCCGACTAGCGGGGCCGGGGAGCTGTTTTTT	CASSLEAPTSGAGELFF
-	TRBV5-4	-	TRBJ1-1	TGTGCCAGCAGCTTGGATTCGCTGAACACTGAAGCTTTCTTT	CASSLDSLNTEAFF
-	TRBV7-2	TRBD1	TRBJ1-3	TGTGCCAGCAGCTCCCCGGGACAGGGAACTGGAAACACCATATATTTT	CASSSPGQGTGNTIYF
-	TRBV19	-	TRBJ2-3	TGTGCCAGTAGTATGGACAACACAGATACGCAGTATTTT	CASSMDNTDTQYF
-	TRBV5-4	-	TRBJ1-1	TGTGCCAGCAGCCGACAGGTGTCGAACACTGAAGCTTTCTTT	CASSRQVSNTEAFF
once	TRBV19	-	TRBJ1-2	TGTGCCAGTATCCCCCGGCAGGGGACCCATGGCTACACCTTC	CASIPRQGTHGYTF
once	TRBV25-1	TRBD1	TRBJ2-7	TGTGCCAGCAGTCCGGGACAGGGGGCCTACGAGCAGTACTTC	CASSPGQGAYEQYF